This TCR beta chain was captured by sequencing in a study of PD-L1 blockade in urothelial cancer. J gave up 0 bases and V 4 bases, and 5 bases lay outside the gene matches. The CDR3 has 15 amino acids. Germline V lookup: CDR1 MDHEN, CDR2 SYDVKM. Sequenced by immunoSEQ multiplex PCR; TCRdb stores in-frame clones only, minus some. The sample consists of tens of thousands of clones, approximately 80% of them appearing once. Time point denoted: peripheral blood 6 weeks after treatment start. V usage is TRBV28 and J usage is TRBJ1-1, with 7 nucleotides matching TRBD1. This TCR was sampled from a man between 65 and 85 years old with urothelial cancer. Sequences were derived from PBMCs, sampled around atezolizumab (anti-PD-L1) treatment. CDR3 amino acids: CASSSRRGLNTEAFF. CDR3 bases: TGTGCCAGCAGTTCCCGAAGGGGGCTGAACACTGAAGCTTTCTTT.